Each of the 28 T cell receptor beta chains below was sequenced from the same sample in a study of CD8 T cells in ankylosing spondylitis. TCRdb recomputed calls from the 5' RACE reads with MiXCR, one row per CDR3 protein. The table has approximately 150,000 distinct CDR3 sequences, under 35% seen once; the top ten hold 4.5% to 6%. Sequencing was carried out using synovial fluid, either unsorted or a sorted T cell fraction (not recorded which). Source of these receptors: a male donor with ankylosing spondylitis.

The chain joins TRBV10-2 to TRBJ1-1, with 8 bases matching TRBD1. V dropped 4 bases and J dropped 6; count of bases not matched to a gene: 4. This CDR3 region has 13 residues. The germline CDR1 and CDR2 sequences are WSHSY and SAAADI. The CDR3 coding sequence is TGCGCCAGCAGTGGACAGGGGATCGCTGAAGCTTTCTTT. The encoded protein is CASSGQGIAEAFF.

The table lists this clonotype with many counts. J is TRBJ2-3 and V is TRBV9, with 7 nucleotides matching TRBD2. CDR1 and CDR2 from the germline V gene are SGDLS and YYNGEE. This CDR3 comprises 14 residues. Trimming cost V 0 bases and J 5 bases; bases outside gene matches: 3. As DNA, the CDR3 is TGTGCCAGCAGCGTAGCTAGCGGCGGAGATACGCAGTATTTT. This translates into CASSVASGGDTQYF.

This rearrangement joins TRBV6-2 or TRBV6-3 to TRBJ1-1; tentatively, D is TRBD1 (5 bases). This CDR3 has 15 amino acids. Germline loops: CDR1 MNHEY, CDR2 SVGEGT. Trimming removed 0 bases at V and 11 bases at J, with 19 bases between. CDR3 residues: CASSYSWSGGSQAFF. The CDR3 coding sequence is TGTGCCAGCAGTTACTCCTGGTCGGGGGGTTCGCAGGCTTTCTTT.

The chain combines TRBV5-1 with TRBJ1-1, with 9 bases aligning to TRBD1. CDR1 and CDR2 (germline): SGHRS, YFSETQ. V lost 3 bases, J lost 6 bases, and 6 bases stayed unmatched. The CDR3 contains 14 residues. CDR3 DNA sequence: TGCGCCAGCAGCTCGGGACAGGGAGTGGCTGAAGCTTTCTTT. Translating gives CASSSGQGVAEAFF.

This clonotype was found many times. The CDR3 DNA is TGTGCCAGCAGCATTAGCGCCCCCGGGGAGCTGTTTTTT. Amino acid sequence: CASSISAPGELFF. This chain connects TRBV12-3 or TRBV12-4 to TRBJ2-2, with D tentatively TRBD2 (5 bases). The CDR3 contains 13 residues. V was pared by 6 bases and J by 6 bases, with 11 bases between.

The chain couples TRBV5-6 to TRBJ2-5; 10 bases are a match to TRBD2. V was pared by 0 bases and J by 0 bases, with 11 bases of the junction left unmatched. The CDR3 consists of 19 residues. Germline lookup yields CDR1 SGHDT and CDR2 YYEEEE. The CDR3 DNA follows: TGTGCCAGCAGCTTGGAGGGGGTAGCGGGGGGCCGGTACCAAGAGACCCAGTACTTC. Translation: CASSLEGVAGGRYQETQYF.

The CDR3 region is CASRSQGAGTYGYTF. The CDR3 DNA sequence: TGTGCCAGCAGGAGCCAGGGGGCGGGGACCTATGGCTACACCTTC. This chain connects TRBV12-3 or TRBV12-4 to TRBJ1-2; the match to TRBD1 covers 8 bases. The CDR3 totals 15 residues. Germline trimming cut 6 bases from V and 4 bases from J; bases unmatched to any gene: 10.

This clonotype was seen only once. This may arise from a read error, as a much more abundant clone is one base away. The chain employs TRBV29-1 and TRBJ2-7; no clear D gene. Germline V gives CDR1 SQVTM, CDR2 ANQGSEA. The CDR3 spans 11 residues. For the CDR3, the DNA is TGCGGCGTGTACACCTCCTACGAGCAGTACTTC. This encodes CGVYTSYEQYF.

CDR3 loop: CSAPISGRSTGELFF. CDR3 coding DNA: TGCAGTGCCCCGATTAGCGGGAGAAGTACCGGGGAGCTGTTTTTT. The rearrangement uses TRBV20-1 and TRBJ2-2; 9 bases align to TRBD2. The length of the CDR3 is 15 residues. Germline CDR1 DFQATT, CDR2 SNEGSKA (reference sequence). V was clipped by 6 bases and J by 5 bases; unmatched bases: 10.

The genes are TRBV9 and TRBJ2-1; 12 bases agree with TRBD2. Trimming removed 0 bases from V and 8 bases from J; junction bases left unmatched: 3. In germline, CDR1 is SGDLS, CDR2 YYNGEE. The CDR3 runs 15 residues. The CDR3 DNA reads as TGTGCCAGCAGCGTAGCTAGCGGGAGGGCTGATGAGCAGTTCTTC. This sequence encodes CASSVASGRADEQFF.

The chain is built from TRBV2 and TRBJ1-5; D perhaps matches TRBD1 (6 bases). The CDR3 has 14 residues. CDR1 SNHLY and CDR2 FYNNEI come from the germline V gene. V lost 8 bases and J lost 3, with 14 bases in between. The DNA for the CDR3 is TGTGCCAGCGGCGAGGACAGCCTCAATCAGCCCCAGCATTTT. This translates into CASGEDSLNQPQHF.

This chain joins TRBV28 and TRBJ1-2; D is uncertain. CDR3 size: 12 residues. Germline V gene data show CDR1 as MDHEN and CDR2 as SYDVKM. The V end lost 5 bases, the J end lost 4 bases, and 8 bases lay between the germline ends. The CDR3 region has the DNA TGTGCCAGCAGTCCACCCGTCTATGGCTACACCTTC. Translated, it gives CASSPPVYGYTF.

This sequence joins TRBV27 and TRBJ2-4, with D tentatively TRBD1 (5 bases). This CDR3 comprises 16 residues. Germline V gives CDR1 MNHEY, CDR2 SMNVEV (reference sequence). Trimming shortened V by 0 bases and J by 1 base, and 10 bases separated the two germline ends. CDR3 loop: CASSLSQGLAKNIQYF. The CDR3 nucleotides are TGTGCCAGCAGTTTATCTCAGGGTCTTGCCAAAAACATTCAGTACTTC.

The CDR3 region is CASSFQGASGNTIYF. In DNA form, the CDR3 reads TGTGCCAGCAGTTTCCAAGGGGCCTCTGGAAACACCATATATTTT. V is TRBV12-3 or TRBV12-4 and J is TRBJ1-3; tentative D call: TRBD1 (5 bases). This CDR3 contains 15 residues. V dropped 3 bases and J dropped 0 bases, with 9 bases sitting between them.

This clonotype was found a few times. This chain links TRBV6-2 or TRBV6-3 with TRBJ1-5; D is ambiguous. The germline V and J ends were trimmed by 8 bases and 0 bases, with 11 bases remaining between them. In germline, CDR1 is MNHEY, CDR2 SVGEGT. The CDR3 is 14 amino acids. CDR3 sequence reads: CASPRGDSNQPQHF. In nucleotides, the CDR3 is TGTGCCAGCCCCCGTGGGGATAGCAATCAGCCCCAGCATTTT.

This chain joins TRBV20-1 and TRBJ1-2, with TRBD1 matching 7 bases. Germline CDR1 reads DFQATT; CDR2 reads SNEGSKA (reference sequence). V was pared by 8 bases and J by 5 bases, with 11 bases of the junction left unmatched. This CDR3 region has 13 residues. The DNA for the CDR3 is TGCAGTCCAAGGCGGGACAGAATATATGGCTACACCTTC. Protein sequence: CSPRRDRIYGYTF.

CDR3: CASSLGHDYGYTF. For the CDR3, the DNA is TGTGCCAGCAGCTTAGGACACGACTATGGCTACACCTTC. The genes are TRBV7-2 and TRBJ1-2; D is unclear. V was clipped by 1 base and J by 3 bases, with 6 bases between them. From germline, CDR1 is SGHTA and CDR2 FQGNSA. The CDR3 consists of 13 residues.

In its sample, this clonotype was seen many times. This chain uses TRBV12-3 or TRBV12-4 with TRBJ1-2; D unclear. The CDR3 loop spans 11 amino acids. The V end lost 1 base, the J end lost 4 bases, and 1 base lay between the germline ends. As DNA, the CDR3 is TGTGCCAGCAGTTTAGGCTATGGCTACACCTTC. Its translation is CASSLGYGYTF.

The chain joins TRBV20-1 to TRBJ2-2; D is possibly TRBD2 (6 bases). V was trimmed by 6 bases and J by 2 bases, leaving 16 bases between them. Germline CDR1 reads DFQATT; CDR2 reads SNEGSKA (reference sequence). This CDR3 contains 15 residues. In DNA form, the CDR3 reads TGCAGTGCCCGTCGAGCGGGCCTTAACACCGGGGAGCTGTTTTTT. Translated, it gives CSARRAGLNTGELFF.

This rearrangement joins TRBV3-1 to TRBJ2-3; TRBD2 matches 13 bases. The CDR3 spans 16 residues. Germline V gives CDR1 LGHDT, CDR2 YNNKEL (reference sequence). Losses at the gene ends were 5 bases for V and 6 bases for J; bases not matched to a gene: 8. The CDR3 sequence is CASSKRLAGGADTQYF. As DNA, the CDR3 is TGTGCCAGCAGCAAAAGACTAGCGGGGGGCGCGGATACGCAGTATTTT.

Remarks on this clonotype: The missing conserved phenylalanine or tryptophan at the end of this CDR3 makes a read error likely. The chain couples TRBV20-1 to TRBJ1-2, with D tentatively TRBD1 (5 bases). This CDR3 comprises 15 residues. The V gene lost 0 bases and the J gene lost 1 base, with 12 bases spanning the gap. Germline V gene sequence: CDR1 DFQATT, CDR2 SNEGSKA (reference sequence). This CDR3 reads CSARDPGRHNYGYTY. The DNA for the CDR3 is TGCAGTGCTAGAGATCCAGGGAGGCATAACTATGGCTACACCTAC.

This clonotype was counted only a few times. The rearrangement uses TRBV7-2 and TRBJ2-7, with TRBD2 matching over 13 bases. The CDR3 has 15 amino acids. CDR1 is SGHTA and CDR2 is FQGNSA in the germline V gene. Trimming cost V 3 bases and J 6 bases; bases outside gene matches: 5. The CDR3 DNA sequence: TGTGCCAGCAGCTTCGGGGGACTAGCGGGGCTCGAGCAGTACTTC. The encoded protein is CASSFGGLAGLEQYF.

This clonotype turned up a few times. This rearrangement joins TRBV15 to TRBJ1-2; D unclear. The CDR3 has 15 amino acids. The germline V gene encodes CDR1 LNHNV and CDR2 YYDKDF (reference sequence). The V and J ends lost 0 bases and 8 bases respectively, with 16 bases between them. The CDR3 DNA is TGTGCCACCAGCAGAGATAGAGAGGTTTCGGGGGGCTACACCTTC. It yields the protein CATSRDREVSGGYTF. Drawing the rest from reference TRBV15 and TRBJ1-2, the complete variable domain is DAMVIQNPRYQVTQFGKPVTLSCSQTLNHNVMYWYQQKSSQAPKLLFHYYDKDFNNEADTPDNFQSRRPNTSFCFLDIRSPGLGDTAMYLCATSRDREVSGGYTFGSGTRLTVV.

V and J are TRBV11-1 and TRBJ2-2; D may match TRBD1 or TRBD2 (5 bases each). The CDR3 length is 19 residues. Germline V gives CDR1 SGHAT, CDR2 FQDESV (reference sequence). V dropped 6 bases and J dropped 5 bases, with 28 bases sitting between them. The DNA for the CDR3 is TGTGCCAGCAGTTTTCGCATGGGGACCGGGGCCCCTGGGACCGGGGAGCTGTTTTTT. It yields the protein CASSFRMGTGAPGTGELFF. Variable domain in full (rest from reference TRBV11-1 and TRBJ2-2): EAEVAQSPRYKITEKSQAVAFWCDPISGHATLYWYRQILGQGPELLVQFQDESVVDDSQLPKDRFSAERLKGVDSTLKIQPAELGDSAMYLCASSFRMGTGAPGTGELFFGEGSRLTVL.

This clonotype has a count of ten or more. The chain is built from TRBV5-1 and TRBJ2-1, with 10 positions matching TRBD2. This CDR3 contains 15 residues. Trimming cost V 4 bases and J 4 bases; bases outside gene matches: 5. Per germline, CDR1 SGHRS and CDR2 YFSETQ. The CDR3 is CASSEGAGGYNEQFF. In DNA, the CDR3 is TGCGCCAGCAGCGAAGGAGCGGGAGGGTACAATGAGCAGTTCTTC.

This clonotype was counted a few times. Compared with germline, one end of the junction differs, possibly owing to a read error. The gene calls are TRBV12-3 or TRBV12-4 and TRBJ2-2; 8 nucleotides line up with TRBD2. CDR3 length: 15 residues. The CDR3 DNA follows: TGTGCCAGCAGTGTAGCGGGGACGAACACCGGGGAGCTGTTTTTT. It translates to CASSVAGTNTGELFF.

The chain couples TRBV6-1 to TRBJ1-3, with a weak D call TRBD1 (5 bases). Trimming pared 2 bases from V and 2 bases from J, leaving 10 bases between. The V gene's germline CDR1 is MNHNS and CDR2 SASEGT. The CDR3 totals 15 residues. The CDR3 is CASSESWGTGNTIYF. The CDR3 DNA is TGTGCCAGCAGTGAAAGCTGGGGGACTGGAAACACCATATATTTT.

This clonotype was observed a few times. The chain links TRBV20-1 to TRBJ2-1; 11 bases line up with TRBD1. Germline assignment: CDR1 DFQATT and CDR2 SNEGSKA (reference sequence). Germline trimming cut 6 bases from V and 9 bases from J; bases unmatched to any gene: 10. CDR3 length: 14 residues. CDR3 DNA sequence: TGCAGTGCGCGTGGGACAGGGGGATTAAGTGAGCAGTTCTTC. Its protein product is CSARGTGGLSEQFF.